The rows below give T cell receptor beta chains drawn from one sample of a study of blood T cell repertoires in COVID-19. Profiling relied on immunoSEQ multiplex PCR, and the TCRdb table lists in-frame clones only, not all of them. The table records some 38,000 clones, roughly 92% of them present only once. The sequencing sample was made of peripheral blood. The receptors shown here come from a man over 45 with active COVID-19. The CDR3 runs from the conserved cysteine through the conserved F or W. The order of the fields is CDR3 DNA, CDR3 protein, D gene, V gene, J gene, clone size. A D gene is named only where the DNA matches it firmly. Clone size is shown for a subset of rows, as once, few, many or a class of expanded clone.

cdr3_nt: TGTGCCAGCAGCTTAGGGGACAGGATACGTGAAAAACTGTTTTTT
cdr3_aa: CASSLGDRIREKLFF
d_call: TRBD1
v_call: TRBV7-9
j_call: TRBJ1-4
clone_size: .

cdr3_nt: TGCGCCAGCAGCGCGGACAGTCCCTCCTACGAGCAGTACTTC
cdr3_aa: CASSADSPSYEQYF
d_call: .
v_call: TRBV4-1
j_call: TRBJ2-7
clone_size: .

cdr3_nt: TGTGCCAGCACGGCTAGCGGGCGCCAAGAGACCCAGTACTTC
cdr3_aa: CASTASGRQETQYF
d_call: TRBD2
v_call: TRBV3-1/TRBV3-2
j_call: TRBJ2-5
clone_size: .

cdr3_nt: TGCAGTGCTAGTGGAGGGAGGGGGGCCTGGGACGAGCAGTACTTC
cdr3_aa: CSASGGRGAWDEQYF
d_call: .
v_call: TRBV20-1
j_call: TRBJ2-7
clone_size: .

cdr3_nt: TGTGCCAGTAGTATAAGGGGTAGCGGGCGTAGCACAGATACGCAGTATTTT
cdr3_aa: CASSIRGSGRSTDTQYF
d_call: TRBD2
v_call: TRBV19
j_call: TRBJ2-3
clone_size: .

cdr3_nt: TGTGCCAGCAGCCCGACTAGCGGCTACGAGCAGTACTTC
cdr3_aa: CASSPTSGYEQYF
d_call: TRBD2
v_call: TRBV4-2
j_call: TRBJ2-7
clone_size: .

cdr3_nt: TGTGCTAGTGGTTGGGCACGTAATGAGCAGTTCTTC
cdr3_aa: CASGWARNEQFF
d_call: .
v_call: TRBV12-5
j_call: TRBJ2-1
clone_size: .

cdr3_nt: TGCGCCAGCAGCCAAGAGAGGGCGGATACGCAGTATTTT
cdr3_aa: CASSQERADTQYF
d_call: .
v_call: TRBV4-3
j_call: TRBJ2-3
clone_size: .

cdr3_nt: TGTGCCACCGTTGATAGCGGGGACACAGATACGCAGTATTTT
cdr3_aa: CATVDSGDTDTQYF
d_call: TRBD2
v_call: TRBV24-1
j_call: TRBJ2-3
clone_size: .

cdr3_nt: TGTGCCAGTAGTAGAGGTCTAGCCAAAAACATTCAGTACTTC
cdr3_aa: CASSRGLAKNIQYF
d_call: .
v_call: TRBV19
j_call: TRBJ2-4
clone_size: once

cdr3_nt: TGTGCTAGTGGTTTTTCCCGGGACAGGGACCAGCCCCAGCATTTT
cdr3_aa: CASGFSRDRDQPQHF
d_call: TRBD1
v_call: TRBV12-5
j_call: TRBJ1-5
clone_size: .

cdr3_nt: TGTGCCAGCAGCGTGGAACCCGGGGGGCCCCTCGTCGAGCAGTACTTC
cdr3_aa: CASSVEPGGPLVEQYF
d_call: .
v_call: TRBV9
j_call: TRBJ2-7
clone_size: .

cdr3_nt: TGCAGCCAAGGGACTAGCCGGGTAGGTGAGCAGTTCTTC
cdr3_aa: CSQGTSRVGEQFF
d_call: TRBD2
v_call: TRBV29-1
j_call: TRBJ2-1
clone_size: .

cdr3_nt: TGTGCCTGGGCCCGTAGCGGGAGGGCGCCCACGCAGTATTTT
cdr3_aa: CAWARSGRAPTQYF
d_call: TRBD2
v_call: TRBV30
j_call: TRBJ2-3
clone_size: .

cdr3_nt: TGTGCCAGCAGCCAAGATAACATACGCACCGGGGAGCTGTTTTTT
cdr3_aa: CASSQDNIRTGELFF
d_call: .
v_call: TRBV3-1/TRBV3-2
j_call: TRBJ2-2
clone_size: .

cdr3_nt: TGTGCCAGCTCACCAGGACTAGCGGGCAGCTACGAGCAGTACTTC
cdr3_aa: CASSPGLAGSYEQYF
d_call: TRBD2
v_call: TRBV18
j_call: TRBJ2-7
clone_size: .

cdr3_nt: TGCGCCAGCAGGCTAGCGGACAACCAAGAGACCCAGTACTTC
cdr3_aa: CASRLADNQETQYF
d_call: TRBD2
v_call: TRBV5-1
j_call: TRBJ2-5
clone_size: once

cdr3_nt: TGTGCCTGGAGTCGGCCCAGGAATGGGCAAGAGACCCAGTACTTC
cdr3_aa: CAWSRPRNGQETQYF
d_call: .
v_call: TRBV30
j_call: TRBJ2-5
clone_size: once

cdr3_nt: TGTGCCAGCAGCCCTTCCCCACAGGGGCCCAATTCACCCCTCCACTTT
cdr3_aa: CASSPSPQGPNSPLHF
d_call: TRBD1
v_call: TRBV13
j_call: TRBJ1-6
clone_size: .

cdr3_nt: TGTGCCAGCAGTTACTCGCGGGGGCCCTACGAGCAGTACTTC
cdr3_aa: CASSYSRGPYEQYF
d_call: .
v_call: TRBV6-6
j_call: TRBJ2-7
clone_size: .

cdr3_nt: TGTGCCAGCAGCGGTTATTCTACTCAGCCCCAGCATTTT
cdr3_aa: CASSGYSTQPQHF
d_call: .
v_call: TRBV12-3/TRBV12-4
j_call: TRBJ1-5
clone_size: .

cdr3_nt: TGTGCCAGCAGGGAGGGACAGAGAGGCTACACCTTC
cdr3_aa: CASREGQRGYTF
d_call: TRBD1
v_call: TRBV2
j_call: TRBJ1-2
clone_size: .

cdr3_nt: TGTGCCAGCAGTGAGGGTGGTAGGTTCTATGGCTACACCTTC
cdr3_aa: CASSEGGRFYGYTF
d_call: .
v_call: TRBV5-6
j_call: TRBJ1-2
clone_size: .

cdr3_nt: TGTGCCAGCTCACGAGCCTCTGGCAATCAGCCCCAGCATTTT
cdr3_aa: CASSRASGNQPQHF
d_call: .
v_call: TRBV18
j_call: TRBJ1-5
clone_size: .

cdr3_nt: TGCACCAGCAGCCAATTGTCTCCAGGGTTTCGGGAGACCCAGTACTTC
cdr3_aa: CTSSQLSPGFRETQYF
d_call: .
v_call: TRBV1
j_call: TRBJ2-5
clone_size: .

cdr3_nt: TGTGCCAGTAGTAGACAACCGGGACAGGGGATGACCTATAATTCACCCCTCCACTTT
cdr3_aa: CASSRQPGQGMTYNSPLHF
d_call: TRBD1
v_call: TRBV19
j_call: TRBJ1-6
clone_size: once

cdr3_nt: TGTGCCAGCAGTTATGGGGGGGGCAAGCTAGATGCTTTCTTT
cdr3_aa: CASSYGGGKLDAFF
d_call: .
v_call: TRBV6-6
j_call: TRBJ1-1
clone_size: .

cdr3_nt: TGTGCCAGCAGCTCTCTAGGAAGCACAGATACGCAGTATTTT
cdr3_aa: CASSSLGSTDTQYF
d_call: .
v_call: TRBV7-2
j_call: TRBJ2-3
clone_size: .

cdr3_nt: TGCGCCAGCAGCTCCGACCCGGTAGCTAACAATGAGCAGTTCTTC
cdr3_aa: CASSSDPVANNEQFF
d_call: .
v_call: TRBV5-1
j_call: TRBJ2-1
clone_size: once

cdr3_nt: TGTGCCAGCAGCCAGTCACAGGGGTCTAGCTCCTACGAGCAGTACTTC
cdr3_aa: CASSQSQGSSSYEQYF
d_call: TRBD1
v_call: TRBV4-2
j_call: TRBJ2-7
clone_size: .

cdr3_nt: TGTGCCAGCAGCTACACAGGGGCGCGCGGAAACACCATATATTTT
cdr3_aa: CASSYTGARGNTIYF
d_call: TRBD1
v_call: TRBV7-2
j_call: TRBJ1-3
clone_size: .

cdr3_nt: TGTGCCAGCAGCGTCGACAGGGGGCCAGCAGGAGGCTACACCTTC
cdr3_aa: CASSVDRGPAGGYTF
d_call: TRBD1
v_call: TRBV9
j_call: TRBJ1-2
clone_size: .

cdr3_nt: TGTGCCAGCAGCTCGGGCGAGCGGGGCTACGAGCAGTACTTC
cdr3_aa: CASSSGERGYEQYF
d_call: TRBD2
v_call: TRBV11-3
j_call: TRBJ2-7
clone_size: .

cdr3_nt: TGTGCCAGCAGCCCGCAGACACCCTACGAGCAGTACTTC
cdr3_aa: CASSPQTPYEQYF
d_call: .
v_call: TRBV7-2
j_call: TRBJ2-7
clone_size: .

cdr3_nt: TGTGCCAGTAGTCTTGGGACAGGACCCTACGAGCAGTACTTC
cdr3_aa: CASSLGTGPYEQYF
d_call: TRBD1
v_call: TRBV19
j_call: TRBJ2-7
clone_size: .

cdr3_nt: TGTGCCAGCAGCTTAGAGCGGCGTCAGGGGTGGGATGAAGCTTTCTTT
cdr3_aa: CASSLERRQGWDEAFF
d_call: .
v_call: TRBV7-8
j_call: TRBJ1-1
clone_size: .

cdr3_nt: TGTGCCAGCAATGCGGGGTGGGGTTCGGTCGAGCAGTTCTTC
cdr3_aa: CASNAGWGSVEQFF
d_call: .
v_call: TRBV7-8
j_call: TRBJ2-1
clone_size: .

cdr3_nt: TGTGCCAGCAGCTCTAGCCCGGGGACAGAGGTCTATGGCTACACCTTC
cdr3_aa: CASSSSPGTEVYGYTF
d_call: TRBD1
v_call: TRBV7-2
j_call: TRBJ1-2
clone_size: .

cdr3_nt: TGTGCCAGCAGTTACTCCAGATACAATGAGCAGTTCTTC
cdr3_aa: CASSYSRYNEQFF
d_call: .
v_call: TRBV6-5
j_call: TRBJ2-1
clone_size: .